One and the same sample provided the 25 T cell receptor beta chains below, sequenced in a study of blood T cell repertoires in COVID-19. Assay used: immunoSEQ multiplex PCR; TCRdb lists only in-frame clones, some missing. The table lists 150,000 to 200,000 clones, more than 80% of them singletons. The specimen was peripheral blood. Every receptor here comes from a man over 45 with acute or convalescent COVID-19.

V gene TRBV4-1 combines with J gene TRBJ1-5; perhaps TRBD1 as D (6 bases). Trimming removed 3 bases from V and 4 bases from J, with 16 bases in between. The CDR3 sequence is 16 residues long. The germline V gene has CDR1 MGHRA and CDR2 YSYEKL. The CDR3 bases are TGCGCCAGCAGCCATGATATGGACAGCGGTAATCAGCCCCAGCATTTT. Translating gives CASSHDMDSGNQPQHF.

The rearrangement joins TRBV30 to TRBJ1-1, with D possibly being TRBD1 (6 bases). Germline assignment: CDR1 GTSNPN and CDR2 SVGIG (reference sequence). The CDR3 runs 13 residues. The CDR3 protein is CARRGGANTEAFF. CDR3 DNA sequence: TGTGCTCGCCGGGGGGGCGCGAACACTGAAGCTTTCTTT.

The rearrangement joins TRBV11-2 to TRBJ1-1; D is undetermined. V was cut by 5 bases and J by 3 bases, with 10 bases left in between. Germline V lookup: CDR1 SGHAT, CDR2 FQNNGV. This CDR3 is built from 13 residues. The CDR3 DNA reads as TGTGCCAGCAGCCACGCGGGGTACACTGAAGCTTTCTTT. This gives the protein CASSHAGYTEAFF. Together with reference TRBV11-2 and TRBJ1-1, the CDR3 gives the full variable domain: EAGVAQSPRYKIIEKRQSVAFWCNPISGHATLYWYQQILGQGPKLLIQFQNNGVVDDSQLPKDRFSAERLKGVDSTLKIQPAKLEDSAVYLCASSHAGYTEAFFGQGTRLTVV.

This chain joins TRBV6-6 and TRBJ2-7; D not resolved. Germline loops: CDR1 MNHNY, CDR2 SVGAGI (reference sequence). V was pared by 2 bases and J by 4 bases, with 9 bases between. This CDR3 is 13 amino acids long. This chain's CDR3 is CASSYEAPYEQYV. For the CDR3, the DNA is TGTGCCAGCAGTTACGAGGCACCTTACGAGCAGTACGTC.

The V and J genes are TRBV7-8 and TRBJ2-2, with TRBD2 matching 9 bases. Germline V gene sequence: CDR1 SGHVS, CDR2 FQNEAQ. With 1 base clipped from V and 3 bases from J, the junction kept 9 bases outside the gene matches. The CDR3 loop spans 18 amino acids. Written as DNA, the CDR3 is TGTGCCAGCAGCTTAGTTCTTTATAGGACTAGCGACACCGGGGAGCTGTTTTTT. Translating it yields CASSLVLYRTSDTGELFF.

The sample holds one count of this clone. V is TRBV2 and J is TRBJ1-6; the D gene is possibly TRBD1 (5 bases). V lost 3 bases and J lost 9, with 9 bases in between. The CDR3 is 13 amino acids. The germline V gene has CDR1 SNHLY and CDR2 FYNNEI. CDR3 amino acids: CASSEGGVSPLHF. The CDR3 nucleotides read TGTGCCAGCAGTGAGGGGGGGGTTTCACCCCTCCACTTT.

V is TRBV2 and J is TRBJ2-2; D is unclear. The V end lost 5 bases, the J end lost 3 bases, and 7 bases lay between the germline ends. Germline-derived CDR1 and CDR2 are SNHLY and FYNNEI. This CDR3 region has 13 residues. The CDR3, as DNA: TGTGCCAGCAGTCGACAAGACACCGGGGAGCTGTTTTTT. Amino acid sequence: CASSRQDTGELFF.

The V call is TRBV24-1, the J call TRBJ2-3; TRBD2 aligns across 7 bases. CDR1 is KGHDR, CDR2 SFDVKD, per germline. The V gene end was trimmed by 4 bases and the J gene end by 2 bases; junction bases not matched to a gene: 5. This CDR3 has 15 residues. The CDR3 nucleotides read TGTGCCACCAGTGACCACGGGGGGACCACAGATACGCAGTATTTT. Encoded protein: CATSDHGGTTDTQYF.

In DNA form, the CDR3 reads TGTGCCACCAGTGATTTGCCTAGCGGGAGGGCCAGTGAGCAGTTCTTC. This encodes CATSDLPSGRASEQFF. The chain couples TRBV24-1 to TRBJ2-1; TRBD2 matches at 12 bases. The trim removed 0 bases at V and 9 bases at J, leaving 5 bases unmatched. Germline V CDR1 and CDR2: KGHDR, SFDVKD. This CDR3 spans 16 amino acids.

The chain couples TRBV29-1 to TRBJ2-5, with D possibly TRBD2 on 7 matching bases. Between the trimmed V and J ends, which lost 7 bases and 4 bases, there was a span of 13 bases. The V gene's germline CDR1 is SQVTM and CDR2 ANQGSEA. The CDR3 length is 12 residues. The CDR3 reads CSGRGAGETQYF. The CDR3 bases are TGCAGCGGCCGGGGGGCAGGAGAGACCCAGTACTTC.

V usage is TRBV4-2 and J usage is TRBJ1-5; a weak D match, TRBD1 (6 bases). V was clipped by 0 bases and J by 4 bases, with 10 bases between them. The CDR3 is 15 amino acids. In germline, CDR1 is LGHNA, CDR2 YNFKEQ. For the CDR3, the DNA is TGTGCCAGCAGCCAAGATAGCCAGGGGAATCAGCCCCAGCATTTT. Translated: CASSQDSQGNQPQHF.

This clone appeared once. Here the CDR3 reads CASSLGGREPFF. In nucleotides, the CDR3 is TGTGCCAGCAGCTTAGGAGGCCGGGAACCGTTCTTC. The genes are TRBV7-9 and TRBJ2-1; a weak D match, TRBD2 (5 bases). The length of the CDR3 is 12 residues. Germline CDR1 is SEHNR and CDR2 is FQNEAQ (reference sequence). The germline V and J ends were trimmed by 1 base and 15 bases, with 13 bases remaining between them.

The J gene is TRBJ1-3, the V gene TRBV28; TRBD1 agrees at 10 bases. Germline assignment: CDR1 MDHEN and CDR2 SYDVKM. The CDR3 runs 15 residues. Trimming took 5 bases from V and 4 from J; bases not matched to a gene: 5. CDR3 in amino acids: CASSPGTGAGNTIYF. The CDR3 nucleotides are TGTGCCAGCAGTCCCGGGACAGGGGCAGGAAACACCATATATTTT.

J is TRBJ2-5 and V is TRBV30; the D gene is possibly TRBD2 (7 bases). This CDR3 region has 15 residues. The V gene lost 4 bases and the J gene lost 3 bases, with 18 bases spanning the gap. Germline loops: CDR1 GTSNPN, CDR2 SVGIG (reference sequence). In nucleotides, the CDR3 is TGTGCCTGGAAAGTCTTGGGGGGGGCTGAAGAGACCCAGTACTTC. It encodes CAWKVLGGAEETQYF. The whole variable domain, filled in from reference TRBV30 and TRBJ2-5, reads SQTIHQWPATLVQPVGSPLSLECTVEGTSNPNLYWYRQAAGRGLQLLFYSVGIGQISSEVPQNLSASRPQDRQFILSSKKLLLSDSGFYLCAWKVLGGAEETQYFGPGTRLLVL.

V gene TRBV5-1 combines with J gene TRBJ1-4, with TRBD1 matching over 7 bases. Germline loops: CDR1 SGHRS, CDR2 YFSETQ. The CDR3 is made up of 13 amino acids. The V segment lost 7 bases and the J segment 8 bases; nucleotides outside the gene matches: 8. The CDR3 is CASRTTGREKLFF. The DNA of the CDR3 is TGCGCCAGCCGCACGACAGGGAGAGAAAAACTGTTTTTT.

This rearrangement joins TRBV29-1 to TRBJ1-2, with TRBD1 as a possible D gene (6 bases). Germline CDR1 is SQVTM and CDR2 is ANQGSEA. Trimming shortened V by 7 bases and J by 5 bases, and 14 bases separated the two germline ends. CDR3 size: 12 residues. The CDR3 here is CSGRGGGYGYTF. The CDR3 region has the DNA TGCAGCGGACGAGGGGGGGGATATGGCTACACCTTC.

V gene TRBV28 combines with J gene TRBJ1-5; D perhaps matches TRBD1 (5 bases). CDR3 length: 17 residues. V gave up 7 bases and J gave up 7 bases, with 26 bases separating them. Germline-derived CDR1 and CDR2 are MDHEN and SYDVKM. DNA for the CDR3: TGTGCCAGCATCTCCATTAGGGGAACTATGGACAACCAGCCCCAGCATTTT. It translates to CASISIRGTMDNQPQHF.

The sample holds one count of this clone. The chain links TRBV5-1 to TRBJ2-3; 11 nucleotides match TRBD2. CDR1 is SGHRS and CDR2 is YFSETQ in the germline V gene. V dropped 4 bases and J dropped 4; count of bases not matched to a gene: 2. The CDR3 loop spans 14 amino acids. The CDR3 DNA sequence: TGCGCCAGCAGCATAGCGGGAGGGCCAGATACGCAGTATTTT. Residues: CASSIAGGPDTQYF.

Only one count was recorded for this clone. The gene calls are TRBV29-1 and TRBJ1-3, with 8 bases aligning to TRBD1. Germline lookup yields CDR1 SQVTM and CDR2 ANQGSEA. CDR3 length equals 19 residues. V lost 6 bases and J lost 0; bases outside the gene matches: 19. The CDR3 sequence is CSVLGQVGEGSLSGNTIYF. DNA of the CDR3: TGCAGCGTCCTGGGACAGGTTGGGGAAGGTTCCCTCTCTGGAAACACCATATATTTT.

V usage is TRBV4-1 and J usage is TRBJ2-7; 7 positions agree with TRBD2. The CDR3 contains 15 residues. Germline V CDR1 and CDR2: MGHRA, YSYEKL. V was pared by 1 base and J by 2 bases, with 5 bases of the junction left unmatched. This CDR3 reads CASSQVASGAYEQYF. Written as DNA, the CDR3 is TGCGCCAGCAGCCAAGTTGCCAGCGGGGCCTACGAGCAGTACTTC.

This chain connects TRBV5-4 to TRBJ2-5, with a possible D match to TRBD1 (6 bases). This CDR3 spans 14 amino acids. Germline V lookup: CDR1 SGHNT, CDR2 YYREEE (reference sequence). Trimming left V 6 bases short and J 4 bases short, with 16 bases between. The CDR3 is CASNSAGAGETQYF. The CDR3 DNA reads as TGTGCCAGCAACTCGGCAGGGGCAGGAGAGACCCAGTACTTC. The full variable domain, with the rest looked up from reference TRBV5-4 and TRBJ2-5, is ETGVTQSPTHLIKTRGQQVTLRCSSQSGHNTVSWYQQALGQGPQFIFQYYREEENGRGNFPPRFSGLQFPNYSSELNVNALELDDSALYLCASNSAGAGETQYFGPGTRLLVL.

This sequence joins TRBV19 and TRBJ2-1; D not resolved. The germline V and J ends were trimmed by 3 bases and 9 bases, with 9 bases remaining between them. The V gene's germline CDR1 is LNHDA and CDR2 SQIVND (reference sequence). The CDR3 covers 12 residues. The CDR3 is CASSIYGFEQFF. CDR3 bases: TGTGCCAGTAGTATTTACGGGTTTGAGCAGTTCTTC. The entire variable domain, with the rest obtained from reference TRBV19 and TRBJ2-1, is as follows: DGGITQSPKYLFRKEGQNVTLSCEQNLNHDAMYWYRQDPGQGLRLIYYSQIVNDFQKGDIAEGYSVSREKKESFPLTVTSAQKNPTAFYLCASSIYGFEQFFGPGTRLTVL.

The chain's CDR3 is CASSSGTSIGLYTQYF. CDR3 DNA sequence: TGTGCCAGCAGCTCCGGGACATCGATCGGACTTTATACGCAGTATTTT. The V gene is TRBV5-4, the J gene TRBJ2-3; weak D call: TRBD1 (6 bases). V was shortened by 3 bases and J by 7 bases, with 21 bases between the two germline ends. This CDR3 has 16 residues. CDR1 and CDR2 (germline): SGHNT, YYREEE (reference sequence).

This clone was seen only a few times. The rearrangement links TRBV6-5 to TRBJ1-6, with 8 bases that match TRBD1. V lost 2 bases to trimming and J lost 7 bases; unmatched junction nucleotides: 1. CDR3 length: 14 residues. Germline lookup yields CDR1 MNHEY and CDR2 SVGAGI. CDR3 in DNA: TGTGCCAGCAGTTACCCAGGGGGCAATTCACCCCTCCACTTT. Residues: CASSYPGGNSPLHF.

The V call is TRBV27, the J call TRBJ2-7; 10 nucleotides align to TRBD1. V trimming: 6 bases; J trimming: 5 bases; junction bases outside the gene matches: 7. This CDR3 is built from 14 residues. Looked up from germline, CDR1 is MNHEY and CDR2 is SMNVEV (reference sequence). The CDR3 sequence is CASSRTGGTHEQYF. DNA of the CDR3: TGTGCCAGCAGCCGGACAGGGGGGACTCACGAGCAGTACTTC.